These 14 T cell receptor beta chains were all obtained from the same sample, sequenced in a study of response to subunit inactivated influenza vaccine (dated by TCRdb to about 2018). Receptor amplification or capture employed RT-PCR. Instrument used: Illumina HiSeq 2500. TCRdb reprocessed the public reads (quality trimming at Q25 with fastp, clone calling with MiXCR) and kept in-frame beta chains. Each record represents a unique CDR3 protein, reported with the most common genes and DNA among its rows. The sample contains hundreds of thousands of distinct CDR3 sequences, less than 8% of them found a single time. Together, the top ten hold about an eighth of the sample. The sample consisted of PBMCs from blood, taken around 2 years after vaccination. The source is a man aged 50 to 69 who received an inactivated influenza vaccine. Donor details come from another sample of the same person, matched by shared clones.

With respect to this clonotype: At one boundary the junction diverges from the germline segment, which might be a read error. The chain uses TRBV4-1 and TRBJ2-5, with unresolved D. Per germline, CDR1 MGHRA and CDR2 YSYEKL. This CDR3 has 13 residues. The CDR3 protein is CASSQDLQEAQYF. The DNA for the CDR3 is TGCGCCAGCAGCCAAGACCTACAAGAGGCCCAGTACTTC.

This clonotype has more than one count but fewer than ten. The V and J genes are TRBV6-5 and TRBJ1-1, with 11 bases matching TRBD1. CDR3 length: 14 residues. Germline CDR1 and CDR2: MNHEY and SVGAGI. V lost 4 bases, J lost 10 bases, and 8 bases stayed unmatched. The CDR3 is CASSSPRDRGSAFF. DNA of the CDR3: TGTGCCAGCAGTTCCCCCCGGGACAGGGGGTCAGCTTTCTTT.

In its sample, this clonotype was seen many times. The chain employs TRBV6-5 and TRBJ2-6; D is ambiguous. V was clipped by 3 bases and J by 2 bases, with 8 bases between them. The CDR3 totals 15 residues. CDR1 is MNHEY and CDR2 is SVGAGI in the germline V gene. The CDR3: CASSYEMAGANVLTF. CDR3 sequence (DNA): TGTGCCAGCAGTTATGAGATGGCTGGGGCCAACGTCCTGACTTTC.

This clonotype was recorded at least ten times. This sequence joins TRBV9 and TRBJ1-4, with D unresolved. Per the germline V gene, CDR1 is SGDLS and CDR2 is YYNGEE. Trimming cost V 4 bases and J 0 bases, with 10 bases left between them. This CDR3 has 15 residues. The CDR3 reads CASSPLQTTNEKLFF. For the CDR3, the DNA is TGTGCCAGCAGCCCATTGCAAACAACTAATGAAAAACTGTTTTTT.

This clonotype showed up many times. The chain couples TRBV5-1 to TRBJ2-1, with TRBD2 matching over 10 bases. Germline V lookup: CDR1 SGHRS, CDR2 YFSETQ. The length of the CDR3 is 18 residues. V trimming: 1 base; J trimming: 1 base; junction bases outside the gene matches: 8. The CDR3 spells CASSLTASGGSSYNEQFF. Here the CDR3 DNA reads TGCGCCAGCAGCTTGACGGCTAGCGGGGGTTCGTCCTACAATGAGCAGTTCTTC.

This chain joins TRBV11-2 and TRBJ2-1, with D possibly TRBD1 on 6 matching bases. The germline gives CDR1 SGHAT, CDR2 FQNNGV. V was pared by 5 bases and J by 2 bases, with 19 bases between. This CDR3 has 17 residues. This chain's CDR3 is CASSRRTASLTYNEQFF. For the CDR3, the DNA is TGTGCCAGCAGCCGCAGGACAGCCTCCTTGACCTACAATGAGCAGTTCTTC.

V is TRBV12-3 or TRBV12-4 and J is TRBJ1-2, with 8 bases that match TRBD1. The CDR3 spans 15 residues. Trimming removed 2 bases from V and 9 bases from J; junction bases left unmatched: 11. DNA of the CDR3: TGTGCCAGCAGTTTATCGACAGGACAGGGTGTAAGCTACACCTTC. Translating it yields CASSLSTGQGVSYTF.

The chain recombines TRBV3-1 with TRBJ1-2; 7 bases are shared with TRBD1. The germline V gene has CDR1 LGHDT and CDR2 YNNKEL (reference sequence). V dropped 4 bases and J dropped 8; count of bases not matched to a gene: 7. The CDR3 sequence is 13 residues long. The CDR3 region is CASSPTDRVGYTF. In DNA form, the CDR3 reads TGTGCCAGCAGCCCCACTGACAGGGTAGGCTACACCTTC.

The chain joins TRBV6-5 to TRBJ2-1; 14 bases agree with TRBD2. V was pared by 4 bases and J by 8 bases, with 10 bases of the junction left unmatched. From germline, CDR1 is MNHEY and CDR2 SVGAGI. The CDR3 has 17 residues. The chain's CDR3 is CASSLLGTSGRVHEQFF. Written as DNA, the CDR3 is TGTGCCAGCAGTTTACTTGGGACTAGCGGGAGAGTACATGAGCAGTTCTTC.

In its sample, this clonotype was seen a few times. This chain connects TRBV28 to TRBJ2-5; D remains ambiguous. The germline V and J ends were trimmed by 2 bases and 1 base, with 8 bases remaining between them. Germline CDR1 MDHEN, CDR2 SYDVKM. The CDR3 runs to 14 residues. The CDR3 DNA sequence: TGTGCCAGCAGTTTAGCTGACATCCAAGAGACCCAGTACTTC. Protein: CASSLADIQETQYF.

The sample holds a few counts of this clonotype. J is TRBJ2-1 and V is TRBV10-2, with 9 positions matching TRBD2. Germline V CDR1 and CDR2: WSHSY, SAAADI. The CDR3 is 19 amino acids. The V segment lost 3 bases and the J segment 0 bases; nucleotides outside the gene matches: 12. The CDR3 region has the DNA TGCGCCAGCAGTGACGCGGGACTAGCTCCCTTGAGCTCCTACAATGAGCAGTTCTTC. Translating gives CASSDAGLAPLSSYNEQFF.

This clonotype has at least ten counts. The gene calls are TRBV18 and TRBJ1-2; D unclear. Germline lookup yields CDR1 KGHSH and CDR2 LQKENI. The CDR3 consists of 16 residues. Trimming removed 3 bases from V and 5 bases from J, with 19 bases in between. CDR3 loop: CASSPSTGKTSYGYTF. CDR3 coding DNA: TGTGCCAGCTCACCGTCAACGGGCAAAACCTCTTATGGCTACACCTTC.

The chain has TRBV7-2 and TRBJ2-1; possibly TRBD2 for D (7 bases). Per the germline V gene, CDR1 is SGHTA and CDR2 is FQGNSA. Trimming removed 8 bases from V and 4 bases from J, with 12 bases in between. This CDR3 region has 13 residues. The CDR3 reads CASGAGAYNEQFF. The CDR3 nucleotides read TGTGCCAGCGGTGCGGGGGCATACAATGAGCAGTTCTTC.

This sequence joins TRBV18 and TRBJ1-5; D not certain. The CDR3 contains 14 residues. Germline CDR1 reads KGHSH; CDR2 reads LQKENI. V was clipped by 2 bases and J by 9 bases, with 14 bases between them. The CDR3 loop reads CASSPGWGGGPQHF. The DNA of the CDR3 is TGTGCCAGCTCACCAGGTTGGGGTGGAGGGCCCCAGCATTTT.